This T cell receptor (beta chain) appears in the sequencing data of a study of blood T cells in healthy people across ages. A second PCR of roughly 7 to 11 cycles used a sample-barcoded 5' primer and a J-beta primer mix. TCRdb called the 5' RACE reads again in MiXCR, with one record for every CDR3 protein. The table lists roughly 2 million distinct CDR3 sequences, about 49% of them singletons. No fewer than 5.5 micrograms of total RNA were isolated from every sample. V was cut by 0 bases and J by 5 bases, with 11 bases left in between. Per germline, CDR1 SNHLY and CDR2 FYNNEI. The CDR3 contains 15 residues. This clonotype was seen just once.

This receptor was taken from a middle-aged woman in good health. The chain couples TRBV2 to TRBJ1-5; tentatively, D is TRBD1 (5 bases). Material for sequencing was blood. The CDR3 here is CASSEASSGDQPQHF. The CDR3 DNA reads as TGTGCCAGCAGTGAAGCTTCTTCGGGGGATCAGCCCCAGCATTTT. The entire variable domain, with the rest obtained from reference TRBV2 and TRBJ1-5, is as follows: EPEVTQTPSHQVTQMGQEVILRCVPISNHLYFYWYRQILGQKVEFLVSFYNNEISEKSEIFDDQFSVERPDGSNFTLKIRSTKLEDSAMYFCASSEASSGDQPQHFGDGTRLSIL.